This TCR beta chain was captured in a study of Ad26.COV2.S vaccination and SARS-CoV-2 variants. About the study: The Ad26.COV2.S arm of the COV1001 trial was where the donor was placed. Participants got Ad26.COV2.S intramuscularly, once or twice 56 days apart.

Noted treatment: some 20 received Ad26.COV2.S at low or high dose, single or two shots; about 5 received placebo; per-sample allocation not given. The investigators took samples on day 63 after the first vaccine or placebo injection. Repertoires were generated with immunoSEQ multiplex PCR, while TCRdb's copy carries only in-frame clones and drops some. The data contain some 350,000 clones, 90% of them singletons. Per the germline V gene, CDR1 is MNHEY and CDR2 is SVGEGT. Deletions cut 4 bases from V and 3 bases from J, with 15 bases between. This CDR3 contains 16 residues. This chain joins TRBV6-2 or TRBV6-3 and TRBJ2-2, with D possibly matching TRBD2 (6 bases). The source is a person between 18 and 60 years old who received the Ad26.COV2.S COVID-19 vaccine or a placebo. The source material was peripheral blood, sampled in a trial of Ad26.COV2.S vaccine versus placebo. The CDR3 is CASSSPTRGDTGELFF. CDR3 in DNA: TGTGCCAGCAGTTCACCGACTAGAGGTGACACCGGGGAGCTGTTTTTT.